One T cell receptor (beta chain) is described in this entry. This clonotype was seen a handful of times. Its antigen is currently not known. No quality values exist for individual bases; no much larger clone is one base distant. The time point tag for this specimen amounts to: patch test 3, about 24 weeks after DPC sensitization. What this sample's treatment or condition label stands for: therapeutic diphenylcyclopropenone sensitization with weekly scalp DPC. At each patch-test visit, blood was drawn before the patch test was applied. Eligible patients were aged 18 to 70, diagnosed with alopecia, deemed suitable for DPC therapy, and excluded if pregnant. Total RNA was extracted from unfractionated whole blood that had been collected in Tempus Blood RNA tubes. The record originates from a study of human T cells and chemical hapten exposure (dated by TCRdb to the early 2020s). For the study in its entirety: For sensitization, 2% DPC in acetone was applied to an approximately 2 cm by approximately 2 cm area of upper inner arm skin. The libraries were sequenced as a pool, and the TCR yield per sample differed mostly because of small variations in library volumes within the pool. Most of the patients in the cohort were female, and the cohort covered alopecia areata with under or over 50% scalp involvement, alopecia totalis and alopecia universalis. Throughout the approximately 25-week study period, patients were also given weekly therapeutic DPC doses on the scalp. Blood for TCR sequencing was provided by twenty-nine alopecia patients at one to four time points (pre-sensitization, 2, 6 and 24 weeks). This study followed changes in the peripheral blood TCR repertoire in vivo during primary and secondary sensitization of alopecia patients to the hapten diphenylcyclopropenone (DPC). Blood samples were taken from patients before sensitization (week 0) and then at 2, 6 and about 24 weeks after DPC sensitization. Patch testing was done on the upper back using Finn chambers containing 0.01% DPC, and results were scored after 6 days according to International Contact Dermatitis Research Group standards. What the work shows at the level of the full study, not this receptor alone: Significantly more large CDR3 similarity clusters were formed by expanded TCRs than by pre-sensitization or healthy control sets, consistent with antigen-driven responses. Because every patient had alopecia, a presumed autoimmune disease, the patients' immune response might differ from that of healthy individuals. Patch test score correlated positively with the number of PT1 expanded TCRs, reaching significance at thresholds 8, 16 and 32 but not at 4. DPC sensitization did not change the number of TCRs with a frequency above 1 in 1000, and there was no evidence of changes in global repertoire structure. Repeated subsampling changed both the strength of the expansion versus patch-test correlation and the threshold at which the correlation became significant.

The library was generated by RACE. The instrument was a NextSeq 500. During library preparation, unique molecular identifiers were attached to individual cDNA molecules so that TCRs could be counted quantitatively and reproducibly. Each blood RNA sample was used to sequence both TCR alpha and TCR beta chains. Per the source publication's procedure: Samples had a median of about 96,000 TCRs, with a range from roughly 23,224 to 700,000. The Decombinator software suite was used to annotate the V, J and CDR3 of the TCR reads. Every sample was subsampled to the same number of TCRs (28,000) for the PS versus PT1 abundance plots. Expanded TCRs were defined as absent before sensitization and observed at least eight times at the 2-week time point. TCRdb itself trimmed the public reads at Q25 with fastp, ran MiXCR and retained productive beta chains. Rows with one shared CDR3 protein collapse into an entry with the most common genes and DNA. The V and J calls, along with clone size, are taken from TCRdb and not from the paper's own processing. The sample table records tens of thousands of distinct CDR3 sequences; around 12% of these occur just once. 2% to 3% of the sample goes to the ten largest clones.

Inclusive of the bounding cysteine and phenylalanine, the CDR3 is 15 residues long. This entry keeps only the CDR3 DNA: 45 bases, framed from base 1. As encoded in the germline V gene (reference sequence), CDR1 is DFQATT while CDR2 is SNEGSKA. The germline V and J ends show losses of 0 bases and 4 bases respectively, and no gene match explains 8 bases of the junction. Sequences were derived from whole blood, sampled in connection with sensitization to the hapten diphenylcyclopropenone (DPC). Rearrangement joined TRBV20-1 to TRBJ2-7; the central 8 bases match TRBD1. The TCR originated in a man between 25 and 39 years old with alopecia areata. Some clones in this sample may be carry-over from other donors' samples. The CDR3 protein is CSARDSRQGWYEQYF. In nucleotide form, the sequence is TGCAGTGCTAGAGATTCCAGACAGGGGTGGTACGAGCAGTACTTC.